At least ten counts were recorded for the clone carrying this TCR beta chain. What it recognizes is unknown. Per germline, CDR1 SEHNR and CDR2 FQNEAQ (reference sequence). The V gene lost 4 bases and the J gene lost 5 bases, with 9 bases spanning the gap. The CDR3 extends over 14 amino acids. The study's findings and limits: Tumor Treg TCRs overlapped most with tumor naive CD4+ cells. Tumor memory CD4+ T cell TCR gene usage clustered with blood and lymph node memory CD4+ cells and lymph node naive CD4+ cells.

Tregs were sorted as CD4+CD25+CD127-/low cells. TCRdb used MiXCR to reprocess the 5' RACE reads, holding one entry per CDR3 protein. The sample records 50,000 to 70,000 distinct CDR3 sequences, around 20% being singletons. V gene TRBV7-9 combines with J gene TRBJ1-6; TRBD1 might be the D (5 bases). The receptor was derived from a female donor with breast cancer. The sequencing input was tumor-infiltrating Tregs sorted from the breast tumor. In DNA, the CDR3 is TGTGCCAGCAGCTCCGGGACCAATAATTCACCCCTCCACTTT. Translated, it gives CASSSGTNNSPLHF.